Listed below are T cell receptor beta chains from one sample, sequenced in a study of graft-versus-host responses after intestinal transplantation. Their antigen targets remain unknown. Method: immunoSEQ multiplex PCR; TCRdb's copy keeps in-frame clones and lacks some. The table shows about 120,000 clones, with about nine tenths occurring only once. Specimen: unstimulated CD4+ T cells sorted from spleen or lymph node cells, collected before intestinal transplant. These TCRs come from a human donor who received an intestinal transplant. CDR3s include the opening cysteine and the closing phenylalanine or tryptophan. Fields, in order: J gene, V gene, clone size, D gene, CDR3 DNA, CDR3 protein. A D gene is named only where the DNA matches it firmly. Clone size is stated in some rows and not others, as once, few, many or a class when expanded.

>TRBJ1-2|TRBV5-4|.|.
TGTGCCAGCAGCCTGTTATCCCCCTTTGGCTACACCTTC
CASSLLSPFGYTF
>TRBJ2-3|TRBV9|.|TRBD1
TGTGCCAGCAGCGGTGGGACAGCCCGCACAGATACGCAGTATTTT
CASSGGTARTDTQYF
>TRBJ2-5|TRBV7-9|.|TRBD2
TGTGCCAGCAGCCTCATAGCGGGGACGGAGACCCAGTACTTC
CASSLIAGTETQYF
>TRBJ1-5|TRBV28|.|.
TGTGCCAGCAGTTTAGGGCAGGCCGGGGGTCAGCCCCAGCATTTT
CASSLGQAGGQPQHF
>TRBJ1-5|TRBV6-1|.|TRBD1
TGTGCCAGCAGTTTGGACAGGGGGCGAAGTCAGCCCCAGCATTTT
CASSLDRGRSQPQHF
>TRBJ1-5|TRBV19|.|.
TGTGCCAGTAGTATCTCAGGGGCGGGTCAGCCCCAGCATTTT
CASSISGAGQPQHF
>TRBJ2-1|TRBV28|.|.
TGTGCCAGCACCTCAACCCCACAGAATGAGCAGTTCTTC
CASTSTPQNEQFF
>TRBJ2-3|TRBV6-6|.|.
TGTGCCAGCAGTTACTCGAACGGGGAGAGCACAGATACGCAGTATTTT
CASSYSNGESTDTQYF
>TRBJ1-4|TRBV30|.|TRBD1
TGTGCCTGGAGGGCTACAGGGGCCAGGGGTGAAAAACTGTTTTTT
CAWRATGARGEKLFF
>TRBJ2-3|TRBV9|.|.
TGTGCCAGCAGCGGTAACATCTCCAGGCCGCATTTT
CASSGNISRPHF
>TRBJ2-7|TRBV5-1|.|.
TGCGCCAGCAGCTTGGACAGGGTCTTAAGCTCCTACGAGCAGTACTTC
CASSLDRVLSSYEQYF
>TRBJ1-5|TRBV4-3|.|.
TGCGCCAGCAGCCAAGATCATGGTGCGAATCAGCCCCAGCATTTT
CASSQDHGANQPQHF
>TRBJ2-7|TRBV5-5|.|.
TGTGCCAGCAGCTTGAGACTGCAAACCTACGAGCAGTACTTC
CASSLRLQTYEQYF
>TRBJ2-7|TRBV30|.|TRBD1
TGTGCCTGGAGTGTACTGGGCAGGGGGCGTCTAGTACCCGTCTCCTACGAGCAGTACTTC
CAWSVLGRGRLVPVSYEQYF
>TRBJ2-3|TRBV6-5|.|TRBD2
TGTGCCAGCAGTTACTCGCGCGGGAGGGCCGAGGATACGCAGTATTTT
CASSYSRGRAEDTQYF
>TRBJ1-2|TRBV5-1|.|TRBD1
TGCGCCAGCAGCTCTCCAGGGGGCGGGAGCTATGGCTACACCTTC
CASSSPGGGSYGYTF
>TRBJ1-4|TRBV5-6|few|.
TGTGCCAGCAGCTTAGGACAGCCGAATGAAAAACTGTTTTTT
CASSLGQPNEKLFF
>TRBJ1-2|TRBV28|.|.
TGTGCCAGCAGTGAGGGTGATGGCTACACCTTC
CASSEGDGYTF
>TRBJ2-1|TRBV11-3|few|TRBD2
TGTGCCAGCAGCTTAGCGACTAGCGGGAGACCGCCGGGGAATGAGCAGTTCTTC
CASSLATSGRPPGNEQFF
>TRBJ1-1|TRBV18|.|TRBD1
TGTGCCAGCTCAACCACCGGACAGGGGACTGAAGCTTTCTTT
CASSTTGQGTEAFF
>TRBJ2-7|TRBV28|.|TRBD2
TGTGCCAGCAGTTTACCTGTCGGGGGGGCCTACGAGCAGTACTTC
CASSLPVGGAYEQYF
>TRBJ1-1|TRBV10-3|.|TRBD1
TGTGCCATCAGTGAGAATTATTACCGGGACAGGGTAAACACTGAAGCTTTCTTT
CAISENYYRDRVNTEAFF